The clone carrying this T cell receptor beta chain was counted many times. This sample was included in a study of T cells after yellow fever vaccination. TCRdb recomputed calls from the 5' RACE reads with MiXCR, one row per CDR3 protein. The sample shows fewer than 650,000 distinct CDR3 sequences, 21% of them seen only once. V dropped 3 bases and J dropped 5 bases, with 17 bases sitting between them. This CDR3 has 17 amino acids. The V gene's germline CDR1 is MNHEY and CDR2 SVGAGI. Sequenced here: PBMCs, sampled approximately 22 days after the first yellow fever vaccination. This TCR derives from a young man who received the YFV17D yellow fever vaccine. The V and J genes are TRBV6-5 and TRBJ1-6, with D perhaps TRBD1 (5 bases). The DNA of the CDR3 is TGTGCCAGCAGTTATTTGAGGGTGTCAGGGAATAATTCACCCCTCCACTTT. This translates into CASSYLRVSGNNSPLHF.